This T cell receptor beta chain was recovered during a study of blood T cells in healthy people across ages. A second PCR, run for roughly 7 to 11 cycles, used a sample-barcoded 5' primer plus a J-beta primer mix. Each CDR3 protein is one row after TCRdb ran MiXCR on the 5' RACE reads. Of about 750,000 distinct CDR3 sequences listed, about 55% are singletons. The CDR3 is 14 residues long. V dropped 6 bases and J dropped 5; count of bases not matched to a gene: 8. Germline CDR1 is SEHNR and CDR2 is FQNEAQ (reference sequence). Points on this clonotype: Its antigen is still unknown.

The study, taken as a whole, reports: CMV status of donors was not determined, possibly confounding expanded clonotype changes. Both higher diversity and more naive CD4+ cells marked long-lived donors when set against aged donors.

The chain joins TRBV7-9 to TRBJ1-2; 8 bases are shared with TRBD1. This sequence was found in an older man in good health. Sequenced: blood. Here the CDR3 reads CASSLDRDGYGYTF. The CDR3 nucleotides read TGTGCCAGCAGTCTGGACAGGGATGGGTATGGCTACACCTTC.